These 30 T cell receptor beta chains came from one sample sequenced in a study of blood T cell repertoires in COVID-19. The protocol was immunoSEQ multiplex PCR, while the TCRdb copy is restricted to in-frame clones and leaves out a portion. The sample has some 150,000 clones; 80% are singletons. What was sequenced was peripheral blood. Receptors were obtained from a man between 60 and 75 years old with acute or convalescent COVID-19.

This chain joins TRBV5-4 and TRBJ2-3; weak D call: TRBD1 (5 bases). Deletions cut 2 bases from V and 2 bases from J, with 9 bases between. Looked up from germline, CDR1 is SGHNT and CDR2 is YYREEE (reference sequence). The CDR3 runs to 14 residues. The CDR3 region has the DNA TGTGCCAGCAGCTTCGTACAGGCCACAGATACGCAGTATTTT. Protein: CASSFVQATDTQYF.

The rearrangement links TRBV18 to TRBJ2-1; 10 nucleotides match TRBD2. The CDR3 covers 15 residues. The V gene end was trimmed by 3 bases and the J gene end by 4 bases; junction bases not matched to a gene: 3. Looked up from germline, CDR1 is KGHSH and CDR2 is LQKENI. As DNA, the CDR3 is TGTGCCAGCTCACCTCCGGGACTAGCGTACAATGAGCAGTTCTTC. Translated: CASSPPGLAYNEQFF.

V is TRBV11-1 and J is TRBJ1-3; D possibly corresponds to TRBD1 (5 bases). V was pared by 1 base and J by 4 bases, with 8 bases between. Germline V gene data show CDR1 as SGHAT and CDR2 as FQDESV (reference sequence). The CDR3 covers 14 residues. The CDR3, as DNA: TGTGCCAGCAGCTTAGGGGACTTCGGAAACACCATATATTTT. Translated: CASSLGDFGNTIYF.

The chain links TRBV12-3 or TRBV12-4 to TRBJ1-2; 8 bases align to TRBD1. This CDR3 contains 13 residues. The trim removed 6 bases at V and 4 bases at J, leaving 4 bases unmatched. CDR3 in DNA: TGTGCCAGCAGCAACAGGGGGTTCTATGGCTACACCTTC. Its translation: CASSNRGFYGYTF.

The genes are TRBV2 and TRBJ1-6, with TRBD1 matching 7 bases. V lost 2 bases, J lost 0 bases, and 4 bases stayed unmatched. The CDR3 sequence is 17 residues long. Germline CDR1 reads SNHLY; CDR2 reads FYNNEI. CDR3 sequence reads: CASSEHRGNSYNSPLHF. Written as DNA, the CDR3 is TGTGCCAGCAGTGAACACAGGGGTAACTCCTATAATTCACCCCTCCACTTT.

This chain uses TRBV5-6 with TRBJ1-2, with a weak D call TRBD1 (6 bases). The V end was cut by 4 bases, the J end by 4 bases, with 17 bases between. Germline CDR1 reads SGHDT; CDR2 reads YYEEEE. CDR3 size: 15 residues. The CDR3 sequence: CASSATGRFAYGYTF. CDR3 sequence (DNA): TGTGCCAGCAGCGCTACAGGGCGCTTTGCCTATGGCTACACCTTC.

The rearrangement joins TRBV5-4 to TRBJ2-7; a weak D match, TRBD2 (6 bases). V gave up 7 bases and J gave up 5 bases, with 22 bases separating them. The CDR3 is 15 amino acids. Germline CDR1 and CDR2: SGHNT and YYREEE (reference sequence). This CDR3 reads CASAIWAGRRNEQYF. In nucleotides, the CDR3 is TGTGCCAGCGCCATCTGGGCGGGAAGGCGTAACGAGCAGTACTTC.

The CDR3 DNA reads as TGCGCCAGCAGCTTAACTAGCGACTACGAGCAGTACTTC. As protein: CASSLTSDYEQYF. The chain joins TRBV5-1 to TRBJ2-7; TRBD2 matches 7 bases. The CDR3 is 13 residues long. V lost 2 bases, J lost 3 bases, and 2 bases stayed unmatched. The germline V gene has CDR1 SGHRS and CDR2 YFSETQ.

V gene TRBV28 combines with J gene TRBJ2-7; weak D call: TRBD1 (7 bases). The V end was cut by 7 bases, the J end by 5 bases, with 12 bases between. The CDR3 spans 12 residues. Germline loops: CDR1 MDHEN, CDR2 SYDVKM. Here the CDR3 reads CASIRGTDEQYF. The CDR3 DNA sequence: TGTGCCAGCATACGCGGGACAGACGAGCAGTACTTC.

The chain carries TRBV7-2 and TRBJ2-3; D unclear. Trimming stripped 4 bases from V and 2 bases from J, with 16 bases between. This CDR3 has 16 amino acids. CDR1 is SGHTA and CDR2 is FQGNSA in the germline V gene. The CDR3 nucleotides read TGTGCCAGCAGCTCCGGGTCGGTCGGTCTCACAGATACGCAGTATTTT. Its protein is CASSSGSVGLTDTQYF.

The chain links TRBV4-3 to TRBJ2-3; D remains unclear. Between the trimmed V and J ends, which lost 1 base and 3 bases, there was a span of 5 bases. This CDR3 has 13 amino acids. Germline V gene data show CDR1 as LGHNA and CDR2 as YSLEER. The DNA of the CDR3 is TGCGCCAGCAGCCAAGCTAGAACAGATACGCAGTATTTT. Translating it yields CASSQARTDTQYF.

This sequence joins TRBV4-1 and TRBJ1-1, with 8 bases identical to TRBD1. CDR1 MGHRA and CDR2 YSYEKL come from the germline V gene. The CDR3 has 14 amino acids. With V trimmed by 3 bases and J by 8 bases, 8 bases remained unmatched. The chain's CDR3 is CASSQPVGQGEAFF. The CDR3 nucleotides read TGCGCCAGCAGCCAGCCCGTCGGACAGGGAGAAGCTTTCTTT.

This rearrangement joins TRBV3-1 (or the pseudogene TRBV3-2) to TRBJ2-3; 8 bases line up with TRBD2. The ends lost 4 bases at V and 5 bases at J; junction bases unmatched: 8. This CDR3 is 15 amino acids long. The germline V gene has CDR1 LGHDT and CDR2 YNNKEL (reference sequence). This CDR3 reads CASSPGGVARDTQYF. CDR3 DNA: TGTGCCAGCAGCCCGGGAGGGGTAGCCAGAGATACGCAGTATTTT.

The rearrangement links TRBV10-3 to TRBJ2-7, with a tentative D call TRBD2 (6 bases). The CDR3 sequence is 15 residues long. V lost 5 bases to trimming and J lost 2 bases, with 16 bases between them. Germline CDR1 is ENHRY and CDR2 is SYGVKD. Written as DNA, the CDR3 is TGTGCCATCAGTACGTCTGGAGGGACGACCTACGAGCAGTACTTC. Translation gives CAISTSGGTTYEQYF.

CDR3 loop: CASSPWDRSQPQHF. The CDR3 nucleotides are TGTGCCAGCAGTCCCTGGGACAGGAGTCAGCCCCAGCATTTT. The chain combines TRBV28 with TRBJ1-5; 8 bases fit TRBD1. The ends lost 5 bases at V and 6 bases at J; junction bases unmatched: 6. From germline, CDR1 is MDHEN and CDR2 SYDVKM. The CDR3 runs to 14 residues.

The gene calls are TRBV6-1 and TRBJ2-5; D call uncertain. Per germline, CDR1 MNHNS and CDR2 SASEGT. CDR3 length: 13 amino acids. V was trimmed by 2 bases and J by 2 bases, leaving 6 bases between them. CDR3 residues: CASSESEQETQYF. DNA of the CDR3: TGTGCCAGCAGTGAATCGGAGCAAGAGACCCAGTACTTC.

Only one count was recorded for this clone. CDR3: CASSTGGSYEQYF. The CDR3 DNA sequence: TGTGCCAGTAGTACCGGGGGCTCCTACGAGCAGTACTTC. The rearrangement uses TRBV19 and TRBJ2-7, with a weak D call TRBD2 (6 bases). CDR3 size: 13 residues. V lost 4 bases and J 0 bases, leaving 7 bases between the germline ends. From germline, CDR1 is LNHDA and CDR2 SQIVND (reference sequence). The full variable domain, with the rest looked up from reference TRBV19 and TRBJ2-7, is DGGITQSPKYLFRKEGQNVTLSCEQNLNHDAMYWYRQDPGQGLRLIYYSQIVNDFQKGDIAEGYSVSREKKESFPLTVTSAQKNPTAFYLCASSTGGSYEQYFGPGTRLTVT.

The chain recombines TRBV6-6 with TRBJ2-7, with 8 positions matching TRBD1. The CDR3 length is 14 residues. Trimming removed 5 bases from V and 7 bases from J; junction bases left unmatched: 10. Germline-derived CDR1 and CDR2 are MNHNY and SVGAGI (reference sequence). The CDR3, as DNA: TGTGCCAGCAGTCGGACAGGGCAAGATACGGAGCAGTACTTC. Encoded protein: CASSRTGQDTEQYF.

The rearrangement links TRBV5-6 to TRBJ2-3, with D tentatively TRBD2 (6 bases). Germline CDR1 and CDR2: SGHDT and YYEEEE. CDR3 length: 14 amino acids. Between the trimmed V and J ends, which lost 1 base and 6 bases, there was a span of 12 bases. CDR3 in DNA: TGTGCCAGCAGCTTGTCTTCGAGCGGGGATACGCAGTATTTT. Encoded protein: CASSLSSSGDTQYF.

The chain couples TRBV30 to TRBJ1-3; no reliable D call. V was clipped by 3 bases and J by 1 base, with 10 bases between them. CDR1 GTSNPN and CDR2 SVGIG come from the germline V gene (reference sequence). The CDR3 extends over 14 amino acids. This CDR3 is CAWRTGNSGNTIYF. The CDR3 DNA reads TGTGCCTGGAGGACGGGGAATTCTGGAAACACCATATATTTT.

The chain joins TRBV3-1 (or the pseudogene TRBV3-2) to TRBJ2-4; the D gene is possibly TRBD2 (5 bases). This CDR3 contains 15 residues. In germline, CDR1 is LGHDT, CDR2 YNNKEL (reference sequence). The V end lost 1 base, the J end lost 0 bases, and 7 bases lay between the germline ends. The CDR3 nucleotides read TGTGCCAGCAGCCAAGGGGGAGCAGCCAAAAACATTCAGTACTTC. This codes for CASSQGGAAKNIQYF.

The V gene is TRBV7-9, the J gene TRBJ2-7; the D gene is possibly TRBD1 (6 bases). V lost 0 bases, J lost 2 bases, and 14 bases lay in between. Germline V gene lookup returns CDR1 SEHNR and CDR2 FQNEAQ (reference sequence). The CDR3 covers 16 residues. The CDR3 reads CASSLAATGRPYEQYF. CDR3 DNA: TGTGCCAGCAGCTTAGCGGCGACAGGCCGTCCCTACGAGCAGTACTTC.

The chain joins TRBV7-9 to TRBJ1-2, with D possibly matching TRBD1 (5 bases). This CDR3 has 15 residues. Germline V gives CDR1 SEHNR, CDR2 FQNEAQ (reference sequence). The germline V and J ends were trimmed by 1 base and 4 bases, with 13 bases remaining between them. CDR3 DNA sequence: TGTGCCAGCAGCTTAGAGGTTGGCGGGGGCTATGGCTACACCTTC. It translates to CASSLEVGGGYGYTF.

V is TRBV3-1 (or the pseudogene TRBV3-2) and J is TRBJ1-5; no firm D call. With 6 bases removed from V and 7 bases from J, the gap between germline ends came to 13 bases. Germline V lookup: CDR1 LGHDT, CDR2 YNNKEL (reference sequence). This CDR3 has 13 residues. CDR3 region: CASRSVGLQPQHF. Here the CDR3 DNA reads TGTGCCAGCAGGTCGGTTGGGCTACAGCCCCAGCATTTT.

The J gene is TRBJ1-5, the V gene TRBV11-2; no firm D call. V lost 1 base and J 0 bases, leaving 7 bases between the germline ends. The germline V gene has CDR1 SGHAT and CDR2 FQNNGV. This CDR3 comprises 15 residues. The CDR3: CASSLGSYSNQPQHF. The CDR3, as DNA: TGTGCCAGCAGCTTAGGCAGTTATAGCAATCAGCCCCAGCATTTT. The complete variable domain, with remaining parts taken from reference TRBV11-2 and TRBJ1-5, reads EAGVAQSPRYKIIEKRQSVAFWCNPISGHATLYWYQQILGQGPKLLIQFQNNGVVDDSQLPKDRFSAERLKGVDSTLKIQPAKLEDSAVYLCASSLGSYSNQPQHFGDGTRLSIL.

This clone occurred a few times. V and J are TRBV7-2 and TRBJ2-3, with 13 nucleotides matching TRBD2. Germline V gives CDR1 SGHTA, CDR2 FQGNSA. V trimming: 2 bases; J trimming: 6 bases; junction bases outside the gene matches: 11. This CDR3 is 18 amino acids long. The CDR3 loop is CASSLRGTSGGAYDTQYF. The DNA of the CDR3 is TGTGCCAGCAGCTTAAGAGGCACTAGCGGGGGGGCTTATGATACGCAGTATTTT.

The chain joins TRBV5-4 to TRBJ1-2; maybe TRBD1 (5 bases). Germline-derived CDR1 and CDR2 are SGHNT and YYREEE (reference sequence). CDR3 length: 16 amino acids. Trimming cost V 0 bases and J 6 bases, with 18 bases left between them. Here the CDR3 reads CASSLGAGLRDHGYTF. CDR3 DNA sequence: TGTGCCAGCAGCTTGGGGGCGGGGCTCAGGGACCATGGCTACACCTTC. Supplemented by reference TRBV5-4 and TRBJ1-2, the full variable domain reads ETGVTQSPTHLIKTRGQQVTLRCSSQSGHNTVSWYQQALGQGPQFIFQYYREEENGRGNFPPRFSGLQFPNYSSELNVNALELDDSALYLCASSLGAGLRDHGYTFGSGTRLTVV.

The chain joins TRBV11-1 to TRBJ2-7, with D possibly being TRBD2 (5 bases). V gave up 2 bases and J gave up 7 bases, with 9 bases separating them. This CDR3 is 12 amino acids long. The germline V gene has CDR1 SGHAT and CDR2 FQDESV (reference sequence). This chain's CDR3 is CASSLNEGEQYF. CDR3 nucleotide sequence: TGTGCCAGCAGCTTAAATGAGGGTGAGCAGTACTTC.

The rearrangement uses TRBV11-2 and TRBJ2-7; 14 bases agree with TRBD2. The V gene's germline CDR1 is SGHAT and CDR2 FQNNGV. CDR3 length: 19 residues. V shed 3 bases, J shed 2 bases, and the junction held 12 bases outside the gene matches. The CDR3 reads CASSFGPGLAGARAYEQYF. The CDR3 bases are TGTGCCAGCAGCTTCGGTCCGGGACTAGCGGGAGCTCGGGCCTACGAGCAGTACTTC.

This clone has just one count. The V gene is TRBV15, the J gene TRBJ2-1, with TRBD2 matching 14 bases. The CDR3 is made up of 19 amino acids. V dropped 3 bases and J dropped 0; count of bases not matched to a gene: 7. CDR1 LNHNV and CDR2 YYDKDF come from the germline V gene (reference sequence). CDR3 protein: CATSSRGLAGVSSYNEQFF. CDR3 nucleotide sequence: TGTGCCACCAGCAGTAGGGGACTAGCGGGAGTTAGCTCCTACAATGAGCAGTTCTTC.